Presented here are 21 T cell receptor beta chains from one specimen sequenced in a study of early T cells in non-severe SARS-CoV-2 infection (dated by TCRdb to the early 2020s). The receptor library was made with 5' RACE. The instrument was a NextSeq 500. TCRdb applied fastp at Q25 and MiXCR to the public reads, then kept only in-frame beta chains. Here each entry gathers all rows of one CDR3 protein and keeps the most common genes and DNA. Present in this sample are about 35,000 distinct CDR3 sequences, 5% to 6.5% of which were seen just once. In total, the top ten clones hold approximately 7.5% of the sample. Input material: whole blood. The receptors stem from an adult who was a healthcare worker with PCR-confirmed SARS-CoV-2 infection or an uninfected control (not recorded which).

In its sample, this clonotype was seen many times. V is TRBV7-2 and J is TRBJ2-7; D call uncertain. This CDR3 is 13 amino acids long. Germline lookup yields CDR1 SGHTA and CDR2 FQGNSA. The V gene lost 4 bases and the J gene lost 3 bases, with 10 bases spanning the gap. CDR3 nucleotides: TGTGCCAGCAGCTCAGGTCTGGGCTACGAGCAGTACTTC. Residues: CASSSGLGYEQYF.

The gene calls are TRBV29-1 and TRBJ1-1; no clear D gene. From germline, CDR1 is SQVTM and CDR2 ANQGSEA. The CDR3 is made up of 10 amino acids. Trimming took off 4 bases at V and 1 base at J, with 1 base between the two ends. The CDR3 is CSVGNTEAFF. The CDR3 DNA reads TGCAGCGTTGGGAACACTGAAGCTTTCTTT.

This clonotype was seen many times. V gene TRBV6-1 combines with J gene TRBJ2-3; 8 bases match TRBD1. From germline, CDR1 is MNHNS and CDR2 SASEGT. V shed 1 base and J 4 bases; nucleotides not matched to a gene: 1. The CDR3 is made up of 14 amino acids. The CDR3 DNA reads TGTGCCAGCAGTGAAGGACAGGGGCCAGATACGCAGTATTTT. Protein sequence: CASSEGQGPDTQYF.

Many counts were recorded for this clonotype. V usage is TRBV18 and J usage is TRBJ2-2; 12 nucleotides align to TRBD2. Germline V gene data show CDR1 as KGHSH and CDR2 as LQKENI. Trimming cost V 3 bases and J 1 base; bases outside gene matches: 0. The CDR3 sequence is 16 residues long. The CDR3: CASSPGLAGNTGELFF. In DNA form, the CDR3 reads TGTGCCAGCTCACCGGGACTAGCGGGGAACACCGGGGAGCTGTTTTTT. The whole variable domain, remainder taken from reference TRBV18 and TRBJ2-2, is NAGVMQNPRHLVRRRGQEARLRCSPMKGHSHVYWYRQLPEEGLKFMVYLQKENIIDESGMPKERFSAEFPKEGPSILRIQQVVRGDSAAYFCASSPGLAGNTGELFFGEGSRLTVL.

This clonotype was observed a single time. The chain is built from TRBV5-1 and TRBJ2-7; 8 nucleotides line up with TRBD1. The V gene's germline CDR1 is SGHRS and CDR2 YFSETQ. The CDR3 covers 15 residues. V lost 4 bases to trimming and J lost 2 bases; unmatched junction nucleotides: 8. The CDR3 nucleotides read TGCGCCAGCAGCATGGGACAGGCGTCAGCCTACGAGCAGTACTTC. Amino acids: CASSMGQASAYEQYF. Filled out from reference TRBV5-1 and TRBJ2-7, the complete variable domain reads KAGVTQTPRYLIKTRGQQVTLSCSPISGHRSVSWYQQTPGQGLQFLFEYFSETQRNKGNFPGRFSGRQFSNSRSEMNVSTLELGDSALYLCASSMGQASAYEQYFGPGTRLTVT.

The chain is built from TRBV14 and TRBJ2-2, with 7 bases that match TRBD1. V lost 2 bases and J lost 2; bases outside the gene matches: 5. This CDR3 contains 16 residues. CDR1 and CDR2 from the germline V gene are SGHDN and FVKESK. As DNA, the CDR3 is TGTGCCAGCAGCCAATTCGGGACAGTTAACACCGGGGAGCTGTTTTTT. It specifies CASSQFGTVNTGELFF.

V is TRBV6-2 or TRBV6-3 and J is TRBJ2-7; D is ambiguous. Trimming cost V 6 bases and J 2 bases, with 14 bases left between them. The CDR3 spans 14 residues. CDR1 and CDR2 from the germline V gene are MNHEY and SVGEGT. This CDR3 is CASSPIDGPYEQYF. CDR3 nucleotide sequence: TGTGCCAGCAGCCCAATCGACGGACCCTACGAGCAGTACTTC.

This clonotype was recorded many times. V usage is TRBV7-3 and J usage is TRBJ1-1; the D gene is possibly TRBD1 (5 bases). The ends were cut back, 5 bases at V and 3 bases at J, with 10 bases in the middle. The CDR3 consists of 13 residues. Germline V gene lookup returns CDR1 SGHTA and CDR2 FQGTGA. The CDR3 bases are TGTGCCAGCAGCAAGGACATTTACACTGAAGCTTTCTTT. Its translation is CASSKDIYTEAFF.

Ten or more counts support this clonotype. J is TRBJ2-1 and V is TRBV4-3; D might be TRBD1 or TRBD2, each matching 5 bases. The V end lost 0 bases, the J end lost 2 bases, and 23 bases lay between the germline ends. Germline-derived CDR1 and CDR2 are LGHNA and YSLEER. The CDR3 length is 20 residues. CDR3 in amino acids: CASSQDTGAYRGSAYNEQFF. The DNA for the CDR3 is TGCGCCAGCAGCCAAGATACAGGAGCCTACCGGGGTTCCGCCTACAATGAGCAGTTCTTC.

This clonotype showed up many times. The chain uses TRBV25-1 and TRBJ2-7; the D gene is possibly TRBD1 (6 bases). The CDR3 totals 15 residues. From germline, CDR1 is MGHDK and CDR2 SYGVNS. The V gene lost 5 bases and the J gene lost 2 bases, with 16 bases spanning the gap. The CDR3, as DNA: TGTGCCAGCAGTACAATCAGGGGACCCACCTACGAGCAGTACTTC. It translates to CASSTIRGPTYEQYF.

This clonotype has at least ten counts. The CDR3, as DNA: TGCAGCGTTGGTGAGGGGATAGGCTCCTACGAGCAGTACTTC. It encodes CSVGEGIGSYEQYF. The chain recombines TRBV29-1 with TRBJ2-7; D could derive from TRBD1 or TRBD2 (5 bases each). Germline CDR1 is SQVTM and CDR2 is ANQGSEA. This CDR3 region has 14 residues. Trimming pared 4 bases from V and 0 bases from J, leaving 13 bases between.

This clonotype was seen only a few times. DNA for the CDR3: TGTGCCAGCAGTGCGTCTAGCGGGGGCTCCGAGCAGTACTTC. Encoded protein: CASSASSGGSEQYF. The J gene is TRBJ2-7, the V gene TRBV2, with 10 bases matching TRBD2. V lost 4 bases and J lost 6; bases outside the gene matches: 6. CDR3 length equals 14 residues. Germline V gives CDR1 SNHLY, CDR2 FYNNEI.

This clonotype has at least ten counts. The chain employs TRBV6-6 and TRBJ2-4, with a tentative D call TRBD2 (5 bases). Trimming took 7 bases from V and 3 from J, leaving 13 bases between them. CDR3 length: 14 residues. Germline V gene sequence: CDR1 MNHNY, CDR2 SVGAGI (reference sequence). CDR3 loop: CASTDPEGKNIQYF. Written as DNA, the CDR3 is TGTGCCAGCACTGACCCAGAGGGCAAAAACATTCAGTACTTC.

This clonotype was picked up many times. J is TRBJ1-5 and V is TRBV19, with unresolved D. The CDR3 is 12 amino acids. Germline V gene sequence: CDR1 LNHDA, CDR2 SQIVND (reference sequence). Between the trimmed V and J ends, which lost 3 bases and 7 bases, there was a span of 7 bases. Here the CDR3 DNA reads TGTGCCAGTAGTATCGGGCAGCAGCCCCAGCATTTT. Its protein is CASSIGQQPQHF. The full variable domain, with the rest looked up from reference TRBV19 and TRBJ1-5, is DGGITQSPKYLFRKEGQNVTLSCEQNLNHDAMYWYRQDPGQGLRLIYYSQIVNDFQKGDIAEGYSVSREKKESFPLTVTSAQKNPTAFYLCASSIGQQPQHFGDGTRLSIL.

This clonotype was observed a handful of times. The CDR3 protein is CASSERGGNQPQHF. CDR3 in DNA: TGTGCCAGTAGCGAGAGAGGGGGCAATCAGCCCCAGCATTTT. The chain recombines TRBV19 with TRBJ1-5; tentative D call: TRBD1 (5 bases). This CDR3 contains 14 residues. The ends were cut back, 6 bases at V and 2 bases at J, with 11 bases in the middle. The germline gives CDR1 LNHDA, CDR2 SQIVND (reference sequence).

This clonotype was counted many times. The chain couples TRBV4-3 to TRBJ2-7, with 8 nucleotides matching TRBD1. The CDR3 is 15 amino acids. The V gene's germline CDR1 is LGHNA and CDR2 YSLEER. The J segment lost 3 bases and the V segment lost 4 bases, leaving 8 bases of the junction unmatched. Here the CDR3 reads CASSPGTGEVYEQYF. The CDR3 bases are TGCGCCAGCAGCCCCGGGACAGGAGAGGTCTACGAGCAGTACTTC.

There are many counts of this clonotype. The chain employs TRBV5-1 and TRBJ2-6; no firm D call. CDR1 and CDR2 from the germline V gene are SGHRS and YFSETQ. The V and J ends lost 4 bases and 0 bases respectively, with 5 bases between them. This CDR3 is 14 amino acids long. For the CDR3, the DNA is TGCGCCAGCAGCGTCGTCTCTGGGGCCAACGTCCTGACTTTC. Encoded protein: CASSVVSGANVLTF.

This clonotype was found many times. The V gene is TRBV10-2, the J gene TRBJ1-3; D uncertain. Germline V gives CDR1 WSHSY, CDR2 SAAADI. Trimming cost V 3 bases and J 3 bases, with 12 bases left between them. The CDR3 loop spans 15 amino acids. CDR3 sequence (DNA): TGCGCCAGCAGTGAAAGGAACGGCTATGGAAACACCATATATTTT. Amino acids: CASSERNGYGNTIYF.

This clonotype was seen many times. This chain joins TRBV30 and TRBJ1-1, with unresolved D. Germline loops: CDR1 GTSNPN, CDR2 SVGIG (reference sequence). Trimming stripped 4 bases from V and 1 base from J, with 7 bases between. The CDR3 runs 12 residues. The CDR3 DNA is TGTGCCTGGACAGAGGAGAACACTGAAGCTTTCTTT. Its translation is CAWTEENTEAFF.

This clonotype was seen ten or more times. The chain joins TRBV2 to TRBJ2-7, with 7 bases that match TRBD1. Looked up from germline, CDR1 is SNHLY and CDR2 is FYNNEI. The CDR3 is 12 residues long. The trim removed 5 bases at V and 6 bases at J, leaving 4 bases unmatched. The CDR3 protein is CASSLTGAEQYF. CDR3 in DNA: TGTGCCAGCAGTTTAACAGGGGCCGAGCAGTACTTC. The variable domain in full, with the rest retrieved from reference TRBV2 and TRBJ2-7, is EPEVTQTPSHQVTQMGQEVILRCVPISNHLYFYWYRQILGQKVEFLVSFYNNEISEKSEIFDDQFSVERPDGSNFTLKIRSTKLEDSAMYFCASSLTGAEQYFGPGTRLTVT.

The rearrangement uses TRBV3-1 and TRBJ1-6; 10 nucleotides align to TRBD1. This CDR3 spans 17 amino acids. The V segment lost 4 bases and the J segment 6 bases; nucleotides outside the gene matches: 9. The germline CDR1 and CDR2 sequences are LGHDT and YNNKEL (reference sequence). In DNA, the CDR3 is TGTGCCAGCAGCCCTACGCTAGGACAGGGGGTTAATTCACCCCTCCACTTT. It encodes CASSPTLGQGVNSPLHF.